The 32 T cell receptor beta chains presented below share a single source sample, sequenced in a study of neurological immune-mediated disorders (dated by TCRdb to about 2019). Libraries were built with 5' RACE. The sample was run on an Illumina HiSeq 2500. The public reads were reanalyzed by TCRdb: fastp trimming at Q25, MiXCR alignment, in-frame beta chains only. Rows with a matching CDR3 protein are joined into one entry that keeps the most common DNA and genes. The sample yields about 84,000 distinct CDR3 sequences; under 13% were counted once. The ten largest clones represent 1.8% of the sample. What was sequenced was PBMCs. The receptors were sampled from a middle-aged man in good health.

This clonotype was recorded at least ten times. The chain recombines TRBV9 with TRBJ1-1; no clear D gene. The V gene lost 0 bases and the J gene lost 0 bases, with 12 bases spanning the gap. Germline CDR1 is SGDLS and CDR2 is YYNGEE. This CDR3 contains 16 residues. CDR3 DNA sequence: TGTGCCAGCAGCGTAGGTGAAGGGTATATGAACACTGAAGCTTTCTTT. Protein sequence: CASSVGEGYMNTEAFF.

In its sample, this clonotype was seen many times. The gene calls are TRBV12-3 or TRBV12-4 and TRBJ2-3, with 10 bases identical to TRBD2. The CDR3 spans 17 residues. The junction had 13 bases not matched to a gene; V was cut back by 6 bases and J by 4 bases. The CDR3 reads CASSPQGASGGADTQYF. Written as DNA, the CDR3 is TGTGCCAGCAGCCCCCAGGGGGCTAGCGGGGGAGCAGATACGCAGTATTTT.

This clonotype has ten or more counts. The germline gene is not matched at one end of the junction; a read error may be the cause. The chain employs TRBV29-1 and TRBJ2-3, with 7 bases lining up with TRBD1. The V gene's germline CDR1 is SQVTM and CDR2 ANQGSEA. This CDR3 has 14 amino acids. Here the CDR3 reads CSVEGGAGADTQYF. The CDR3 nucleotides read TGCAGCGTCGAAGGGGGCGCAGGCGCAGATACGCAGTATTTT.

In this sample, this clonotype turned up many times. This chain uses TRBV6-6 with TRBJ2-3; TRBD2 matches 10 bases. CDR1 is MNHNY, CDR2 SVGAGI, per germline (reference sequence). This CDR3 has 15 residues. After removal of 2 bases from V and 4 bases from J, the junction contained 3 bases not matched to a gene. The CDR3 is CASSYKAGGPDTQYF. DNA for the CDR3: TGTGCCAGCAGTTACAAAGCGGGGGGGCCAGATACGCAGTATTTT.

This clonotype was seen repeatedly, ten times or more. The rearrangement joins TRBV5-8 to TRBJ2-3; D is undetermined. The length of the CDR3 is 14 residues. Germline assignment: CDR1 SGHTS and CDR2 YDEGEE. Trimming cost V 1 base and J 2 bases, with 8 bases left between them. CDR3 in DNA: TGTGCCAGCAGCTTGCAAGGCACCACAGATACGCAGTATTTT. This sequence encodes CASSLQGTTDTQYF.

In this sample, this clonotype turned up many times. The J gene is TRBJ1-1, the V gene TRBV5-1, with TRBD1 matching 10 bases. Germline V gene data show CDR1 as SGHRS and CDR2 as YFSETQ. There are 13 residues in the CDR3. Losses at the gene ends were 2 bases for V and 9 bases for J; bases not matched to a gene: 4. The CDR3 DNA reads as TGCGCCAGCAGCTTACCGACAGGGGGCAAAGCTTTCTTT. It translates to CASSLPTGGKAFF. Full variable domain (outside the CDR3, taken from reference TRBV5-1 and TRBJ1-1): KAGVTQTPRYLIKTRGQQVTLSCSPISGHRSVSWYQQTPGQGLQFLFEYFSETQRNKGNFPGRFSGRQFSNSRSEMNVSTLELGDSALYLCASSLPTGGKAFFGQGTRLTVV.

The chain uses TRBV5-6 and TRBJ2-1, with a possible D match to TRBD1 (6 bases). Trimming removed 4 bases from V and 6 bases from J, with 26 bases in between. Germline assignment: CDR1 SGHDT and CDR2 YYEEEE. The CDR3 runs 18 residues. The CDR3 protein is CASSGGGISVQRGNEQFF. The CDR3 nucleotides read TGTGCCAGCAGCGGGGGCGGTATTAGCGTCCAGCGTGGCAATGAGCAGTTCTTC.

This clonotype was observed many times. The rearrangement joins TRBV29-1 to TRBJ1-1; the match to TRBD1 covers 9 bases. This CDR3 has 12 residues. V lost 6 bases to trimming and J lost 3 bases; unmatched junction nucleotides: 2. Germline assignment: CDR1 SQVTM and CDR2 ANQGSEA. DNA of the CDR3: TGCAGCGTGACAGGGGGGGACACTGAAGCTTTCTTT. Encoded protein: CSVTGGDTEAFF.

V and J are TRBV18 and TRBJ2-5, with a tentative D call TRBD1 (5 bases). The CDR3 sequence is 14 residues long. Per germline, CDR1 KGHSH and CDR2 LQKENI. Trimming stripped 2 bases from V and 4 bases from J, with 11 bases between. CDR3 sequence reads: CASSPYETVETQYF. CDR3 DNA: TGTGCCAGCTCACCATATGAGACAGTAGAGACCCAGTACTTC. The full variable domain, rest sourced from reference TRBV18 and TRBJ2-5, is NAGVMQNPRHLVRRRGQEARLRCSPMKGHSHVYWYRQLPEEGLKFMVYLQKENIIDESGMPKERFSAEFPKEGPSILRIQQVVRGDSAAYFCASSPYETVETQYFGPGTRLLVL.

This clonotype was seen ten or more times. The chain employs TRBV27 and TRBJ1-5; 9 bases map to TRBD1. The V gene's germline CDR1 is MNHEY and CDR2 SMNVEV (reference sequence). J gave up 3 bases and V 10 bases, and 10 bases lay outside the gene matches. The length of the CDR3 is 15 residues. CDR3 residues: CATRQGGIPNQPQHF. The CDR3 DNA reads as TGTGCCACACGACAGGGGGGGATCCCCAATCAGCCCCAGCATTTT.

The J gene is TRBJ2-5, the V gene TRBV29-1; the D gene is possibly TRBD2 (6 bases). Trimming took off 4 bases at V and 2 bases at J, with 14 bases between the two ends. The CDR3 runs 14 residues. CDR1 is SQVTM and CDR2 is ANQGSEA in the germline V gene. The DNA for the CDR3 is TGCAGCGTTGGTGCGGGGCAACTACAAGAGACCCAGTACTTC. Its protein product is CSVGAGQLQETQYF.

There are many counts of this clonotype. The chain has TRBV24-1 and TRBJ1-2; 9 bases are shared with TRBD1. V shed 5 bases, J shed 8 bases, and the junction held 5 bases outside the gene matches. The length of the CDR3 is 13 residues. Germline lookup yields CDR1 KGHDR and CDR2 SFDVKD. CDR3 bases: TGTGCCACCAGTGGAGGGACAGGGTACGGCTACACCTTC. Protein: CATSGGTGYGYTF.

This clonotype was seen many times. The rearrangement uses TRBV12-3 or TRBV12-4 and TRBJ1-2; unclear D gene. V shed 4 bases and J shed 7 bases, with 16 bases lying between them. The CDR3 covers 14 residues. DNA for the CDR3: TGTGCCAGCAGTTCCGACTCGCCCAGAGGTGGCTACACCTTC. Its translation: CASSSDSPRGGYTF.

This clonotype was observed many times. The rearrangement joins TRBV6-1 to TRBJ1-5; perhaps TRBD1 as D (5 bases). The CDR3 is 15 amino acids. Trimming cost V 7 bases and J 0 bases, with 13 bases left between them. Germline CDR1 reads MNHNS; CDR2 reads SASEGT. The CDR3 here is CASKGESDSNQPQHF. CDR3 DNA sequence: TGTGCCAGCAAAGGGGAGTCCGATAGCAATCAGCCCCAGCATTTT.

This chain uses TRBV18 with TRBJ1-1; 7 bases line up with TRBD1. The junction had 8 bases not matched to a gene; V was cut back by 1 base and J by 0 bases. Per the germline V gene, CDR1 is KGHSH and CDR2 is LQKENI. The CDR3 loop spans 17 amino acids. In DNA, the CDR3 is TGTGCCAGCTCACCACAGGGGGCGCAGGGGGTGAACACTGAAGCTTTCTTT. It codes for CASSPQGAQGVNTEAFF. Variable domain in full (rest from reference TRBV18 and TRBJ1-1): NAGVMQNPRHLVRRRGQEARLRCSPMKGHSHVYWYRQLPEEGLKFMVYLQKENIIDESGMPKERFSAEFPKEGPSILRIQQVVRGDSAAYFCASSPQGAQGVNTEAFFGQGTRLTVV.

This clonotype occurred a few times. V usage is TRBV29-1 and J usage is TRBJ2-1, with D possibly being TRBD1 (5 bases). The V end was cut by 2 bases, the J end by 3 bases, with 14 bases between. Germline V gene sequence: CDR1 SQVTM, CDR2 ANQGSEA. The length of the CDR3 is 15 residues. The CDR3 DNA reads TGCAGCGTTGAATATTCCGTCAGGGTCTACAATGAGCAGTTCTTC. Protein: CSVEYSVRVYNEQFF.

This clonotype was observed many times. The V gene is TRBV5-1, the J gene TRBJ1-4; possibly TRBD1 for D (5 bases). CDR3 size: 14 residues. The ends were cut back, 0 bases at V and 7 bases at J, with 10 bases in the middle. Germline loops: CDR1 SGHRS, CDR2 YFSETQ. Here the CDR3 DNA reads TGCGCCAGCAGCTTGGATGGGGGAAGTGAAAAACTGTTTTTT. Its translation is CASSLDGGSEKLFF.

This clonotype was found many times. J is TRBJ2-7 and V is TRBV5-1; TRBD1 matches at 8 bases. From germline, CDR1 is SGHRS and CDR2 YFSETQ. The CDR3 has 14 residues. The junction had 10 bases not matched to a gene; V was cut back by 4 bases and J by 7 bases. CDR3 residues: CASSPGTGPLEQYF. CDR3 nucleotide sequence: TGCGCCAGCAGCCCCGGGACAGGCCCCCTGGAGCAGTACTTC.

This clonotype has ten or more counts. This chain joins TRBV6-5 and TRBJ2-3; 11 nucleotides align to TRBD1. CDR1 and CDR2 (germline): MNHEY, SVGAGI. The J segment lost 5 bases and the V segment lost 6 bases, leaving 7 bases of the junction unmatched. The CDR3 is 15 amino acids. The CDR3 loop is CASSPGQGAIDTQYF. The CDR3 DNA is TGTGCCAGCAGCCCCGGACAGGGGGCAATAGATACGCAGTATTTT.

The table lists this clonotype with many counts. The J gene is TRBJ1-5, the V gene TRBV12-3 or TRBV12-4; 7 positions match TRBD1. The CDR3 runs 15 residues. The V and J ends lost 1 base and 6 bases, in that order; junction bases with no gene match: 6. The CDR3: CASSLEGGIAQPQHF. The CDR3 DNA follows: TGTGCCAGCAGTTTAGAAGGGGGCATAGCTCAGCCCCAGCATTTT.

This clonotype was seen at least ten times. The chain is built from TRBV5-1 and TRBJ2-3, with D unclear. Germline CDR1 is SGHRS and CDR2 is YFSETQ. Trimming removed 0 bases at V and 2 bases at J, with 7 bases between. This CDR3 comprises 14 residues. As DNA, the CDR3 is TGCGCCAGCAGCTTGGGTATGTTCACAGATACGCAGTATTTT. This sequence encodes CASSLGMFTDTQYF.

This clonotype was recorded many times. The chain uses TRBV6-2 or TRBV6-3 and TRBJ2-5; tentatively, D is TRBD1 (6 bases). The CDR3 covers 15 residues. Trimming shortened V by 8 bases and J by 5 bases, and 21 bases separated the two germline ends. The germline V gene encodes CDR1 MNHEY and CDR2 SVGEGT. CDR3 sequence: CASGLGTYEGETQYF. CDR3 in DNA: TGTGCCAGCGGCCTCGGGACATACGAGGGGGAGACCCAGTACTTC.

The V gene is TRBV7-9, the J gene TRBJ1-3; the D is unclear. This CDR3 region has 17 residues. Trimming took off 5 bases at V and 0 bases at J, with 17 bases between the two ends. Germline lookup yields CDR1 SEHNR and CDR2 FQNEAQ (reference sequence). CDR3 sequence (DNA): TGTGCCAGCAGCCCTCCAGGTGGACGGAGCTCTGGAAACACCATATATTTT. As protein: CASSPPGGRSSGNTIYF.

This clonotype showed up many times. The chain has TRBV15 and TRBJ2-7, with TRBD2 as a possible D gene (5 bases). Trimming stripped 3 bases from V and 0 bases from J, with 9 bases between. The length of the CDR3 is 14 residues. CDR1 and CDR2 from the germline V gene are LNHNV and YYDKDF (reference sequence). The CDR3 sequence: CATSRAGGSYEQYF. The CDR3 DNA follows: TGTGCCACCAGCAGGGCAGGAGGCTCCTACGAGCAGTACTTC.

This clonotype showed up many times. The rearrangement links TRBV5-1 to TRBJ2-5, with D tentatively TRBD1 or TRBD2 (5 bases each). Germline CDR1 SGHRS, CDR2 YFSETQ. V dropped 4 bases and J dropped 2 bases, with 9 bases sitting between them. This CDR3 has 13 residues. The CDR3 loop is CASSPGPQETQYF. In DNA form, the CDR3 reads TGCGCCAGCAGCCCGGGGCCGCAAGAGACCCAGTACTTC.

In its sample, this clonotype was seen many times. The V gene is TRBV5-8, the J gene TRBJ2-1, with a tentative D call TRBD1 (6 bases). The CDR3 has 16 residues. Germline CDR1 and CDR2: SGHTS and YDEGEE. V shed 4 bases and J shed 2 bases, with 16 bases lying between them. The CDR3 DNA follows: TGTGCCAGCAGCCCCTTATGGACAGTAGCCTACAATGAGCAGTTCTTC. Protein sequence: CASSPLWTVAYNEQFF.

This clonotype showed up many times. The CDR3 protein is CSARKGSSYNEQFF. DNA for the CDR3: TGCAGTGCTAGAAAGGGGAGCTCCTACAATGAGCAGTTCTTC. The chain uses TRBV20-1 and TRBJ2-1, with D possibly being TRBD1 or TRBD2 (5 bases each). With 2 bases removed from V and 0 bases from J, the gap between germline ends came to 8 bases. The germline V gene has CDR1 DFQATT and CDR2 SNEGSKA (reference sequence). The CDR3 extends over 14 amino acids.

This clonotype showed up many times. The chain combines TRBV11-2 with TRBJ2-1, with TRBD2 identical over 9 bases. This CDR3 comprises 18 residues. The V gene's germline CDR1 is SGHAT and CDR2 FQNNGV. J lost 0 bases, V lost 1 base, and 7 bases had no gene match. Here the CDR3 reads CASSLGWVAGASYNEQFF. In DNA, the CDR3 is TGTGCCAGCAGCTTAGGGTGGGTAGCGGGGGCCTCCTACAATGAGCAGTTCTTC.

This clonotype was seen only a few times. The chain combines TRBV12-5 with TRBJ2-5; 10 bases fit TRBD1. The CDR3 spans 15 residues. CDR1 LGHNT and CDR2 FRNRAP come from the germline V gene. Germline trimming cut 6 bases from V and 3 bases from J; bases unmatched to any gene: 7. For the CDR3, the DNA is TGTGCTAGTGGACAGACAGGGGGCCTGGAAGAGACCCAGTACTTC. This codes for CASGQTGGLEETQYF. Using reference TRBV12-5 and TRBJ2-5 for the parts outside the CDR3, the full variable domain is DARVTQTPRHKVTEMGQEVTMRCQPILGHNTVFWYRQTMMQGLELLAYFRNRAPLDDSGMPKDRFSAEMPDATLATLKIQPSEPRDSAVYFCASGQTGGLEETQYFGPGTRLLVL.

This clonotype was detected many times. V is TRBV6-5 and J is TRBJ1-1; 10 nucleotides align to TRBD1. The CDR3 loop spans 13 amino acids. J gave up 5 bases and V 6 bases, and 3 bases lay outside the gene matches. CDR1 is MNHEY and CDR2 is SVGAGI in the germline V gene. In DNA form, the CDR3 reads TGTGCCAGCAGGGGACAGGGGAGGACTGAAGCTTTCTTT. It is translated as CASRGQGRTEAFF.

This clonotype appeared many times. This chain connects TRBV2 to TRBJ2-5; possible D gene TRBD1, 5 bases. Germline loops: CDR1 SNHLY, CDR2 FYNNEI. The CDR3 is made up of 14 amino acids. V lost 2 bases and J lost 5, with 12 bases in between. The CDR3 sequence is CASSELVRGETQYF. CDR3 nucleotides: TGTGCCAGCAGTGAACTAGTAAGGGGCGAGACCCAGTACTTC.

In this sample, this clonotype turned up many times. The chain combines TRBV10-1 with TRBJ2-1; TRBD2 might be the D (5 bases). V shed 2 bases and J shed 3 bases, with 20 bases lying between them. Looked up from germline, CDR1 is WNHNN and CDR2 is SYGVQD (reference sequence). This CDR3 region has 18 residues. This CDR3 is CASSERRVGELGYNEQFF. DNA of the CDR3: TGCGCCAGCAGTGAGCGTCGGGTGGGAGAGCTCGGCTACAATGAGCAGTTCTTC.